This entry is about one T cell receptor (beta chain). Its antigen is not identified. The data were taken from a study of naive and memory T cell subsets. Study conclusions and caveats: In CD4 and CD8 cells, diversity dropped from naive through EMRA. Possibly reflecting memory cells re-expressing CD45RA, a few larger clonotypes occurred in naive repertoires, especially CD8.

Trimming stripped 7 bases from V and 5 bases from J, with 12 bases between. The V gene's germline CDR1 is SGDLS and CDR2 YYNGEE. This CDR3 contains 12 residues. Separate alpha and beta amplification began at the second PCR step. CMV status came from CD4+ T cell IFNgamma after overnight CMV lysate stimulation of fresh PBMCs. Cells stained for CD3, CD4, CD8, CD45RA and CD27 were sorted into four subsets. Two oligonucleotides, mixed equimolar, formed the beta constant-region primer covering TRBC1 and TRBC2. Nested alpha and beta constant-region primers with the SP2 primer drove four PCR rounds on ligated cDNA. TCRdb used MiXCR to reprocess the UMI-ligation and nested PCR reads, holding one entry per CDR3 protein. The repertoire holds around 100,000 distinct CDR3 sequences, around 13% seen once, with about 3% in the top ten.

Sequencing used naive CD8+ T cells from blood. The chain is built from TRBV9 and TRBJ1-1, with D possibly matching TRBD1 (5 bases). The sequence was collected from a human donor in good health. The CDR3 DNA reads as TGTGCCAGCGGGGACGGGGGGACTGAAGCTTTCTTT. This gives the protein CASGDGGTEAFF.